This T cell receptor beta chain was recorded in a study of T-cell memory formation after mild COVID-19. The length of the CDR3 is 15 residues. V gave up 3 bases and J gave up 2 bases, with 11 bases separating them. TCRdb used MiXCR to reprocess the 5' RACE reads, holding one entry per CDR3 protein. Here the sample spans hundreds of thousands of distinct CDR3 sequences, around 21% being singletons. This clonotype was sampled from an adult woman who had mild COVID-19 (a few samples of this study predate the infection). Cell type and time point are not known. The J gene is TRBJ2-1, the V gene TRBV12-3 or TRBV12-4; D is unresolved. Specimen: PBMCs or a T cell subset sorted from them (not recorded which). The CDR3 bases are TGTGCCAGCAGTTTTAAGGCCCCCGCCTACAATGAGCAGTTCTTC. It encodes CASSFKAPAYNEQFF.